This TCR beta chain emerged from a study of OX40 agonist ivuxolimab in advanced cancers. On this clone itself: Its matching antigen is unknown.

This table comes from immunoSEQ multiplex PCR, and its TCRdb copy is limited to in-frame clones, with some not included. Altogether 63,000 or so clones are present, around 88% being singletons, with the ten largest covering over 2%. CDR1 and CDR2 (germline): MDHEN, SYDVKM. The CDR3 has 14 amino acids. J lost 6 bases, V lost 6 bases, and 10 bases had no gene match. General study results and limits: On average, CD8+ T cells showed a greater number of expanded clones than CD4+. At doses 0.1 to 3.0 mg/kg, CD4+ and CD8+ clones expanded. Patients with a partial response at 0.1-3.0 mg/kg had among the lowest clonal expansion.

This TCR derives from an adult with an advanced solid tumor such as melanoma, head and neck, liver or kidney cancer. The material sequenced was CD4+ or CD8+ T cells sorted from blood, taken in a trial of the OX40 agonist ivuxolimab. The chain links TRBV28 to TRBJ2-5; 7 bases match TRBD2. In DNA, the CDR3 is TGTGCCAGCAGCAACATCGGGGGGAGGCAGACCCAGTACTTC. Translation gives CASSNIGGRQTQYF.